This TCR beta chain was documented in a study of cytomegalovirus exposure and HLA in healthy donors. Study at large: In terms of ancestry, the Caucasian-associated cluster contained about four fifths of the approximately 380 genotyped donors.

The CDR3 has 15 residues. V was clipped by 0 bases and J by 4 bases; unmatched bases: 7. Germline CDR1 reads SGHTS; CDR2 reads YDEGEE. Findings and caveats of the study: It was assumed in the presence/absence analyses that sequencing depth was roughly uniform across donors. Donor immune exposure was known only as CMV serostatus. V- and J-gene trimming of TCR beta was linked (in a later analysis) to a missense DCLRE1C variant.

This clone occurred a few times. What it binds is unknown. PCR was performed using 60 Vbeta and 13 Jbeta primers. Method: immunoSEQ multiplex PCR; TCRdb's copy keeps in-frame clones and lacks some. The profile covers over 150,000 clones, with 60% to 85% appearing a single time and 1.5% taken by the ten largest. This TCR was sampled from a girl aged 5 to 17 in good health and CMV-seropositive. The sequenced material came from PBMCs. The rearrangement links TRBV5-8 to TRBJ2-7; 7 bases map to TRBD2. Written as DNA, the CDR3 is TGTGCCAGCAGCTTGGCAGAGGGCGGGGGATACGAGCAGTACTTC. It codes for CASSLAEGGGYEQYF. Based on the CDR3 plus reference TRBV5-8 and TRBJ2-7, the full variable domain is EAGVTQSPTHLIKTRGQQATLRCSPISGHTSVYWYQQALGLGLQFLLWYDEGEERNRGNFPPRFSGRQFPNYSSELNVNALELEDSALYLCASSLAEGGGYEQYFGPGTRLTVT.